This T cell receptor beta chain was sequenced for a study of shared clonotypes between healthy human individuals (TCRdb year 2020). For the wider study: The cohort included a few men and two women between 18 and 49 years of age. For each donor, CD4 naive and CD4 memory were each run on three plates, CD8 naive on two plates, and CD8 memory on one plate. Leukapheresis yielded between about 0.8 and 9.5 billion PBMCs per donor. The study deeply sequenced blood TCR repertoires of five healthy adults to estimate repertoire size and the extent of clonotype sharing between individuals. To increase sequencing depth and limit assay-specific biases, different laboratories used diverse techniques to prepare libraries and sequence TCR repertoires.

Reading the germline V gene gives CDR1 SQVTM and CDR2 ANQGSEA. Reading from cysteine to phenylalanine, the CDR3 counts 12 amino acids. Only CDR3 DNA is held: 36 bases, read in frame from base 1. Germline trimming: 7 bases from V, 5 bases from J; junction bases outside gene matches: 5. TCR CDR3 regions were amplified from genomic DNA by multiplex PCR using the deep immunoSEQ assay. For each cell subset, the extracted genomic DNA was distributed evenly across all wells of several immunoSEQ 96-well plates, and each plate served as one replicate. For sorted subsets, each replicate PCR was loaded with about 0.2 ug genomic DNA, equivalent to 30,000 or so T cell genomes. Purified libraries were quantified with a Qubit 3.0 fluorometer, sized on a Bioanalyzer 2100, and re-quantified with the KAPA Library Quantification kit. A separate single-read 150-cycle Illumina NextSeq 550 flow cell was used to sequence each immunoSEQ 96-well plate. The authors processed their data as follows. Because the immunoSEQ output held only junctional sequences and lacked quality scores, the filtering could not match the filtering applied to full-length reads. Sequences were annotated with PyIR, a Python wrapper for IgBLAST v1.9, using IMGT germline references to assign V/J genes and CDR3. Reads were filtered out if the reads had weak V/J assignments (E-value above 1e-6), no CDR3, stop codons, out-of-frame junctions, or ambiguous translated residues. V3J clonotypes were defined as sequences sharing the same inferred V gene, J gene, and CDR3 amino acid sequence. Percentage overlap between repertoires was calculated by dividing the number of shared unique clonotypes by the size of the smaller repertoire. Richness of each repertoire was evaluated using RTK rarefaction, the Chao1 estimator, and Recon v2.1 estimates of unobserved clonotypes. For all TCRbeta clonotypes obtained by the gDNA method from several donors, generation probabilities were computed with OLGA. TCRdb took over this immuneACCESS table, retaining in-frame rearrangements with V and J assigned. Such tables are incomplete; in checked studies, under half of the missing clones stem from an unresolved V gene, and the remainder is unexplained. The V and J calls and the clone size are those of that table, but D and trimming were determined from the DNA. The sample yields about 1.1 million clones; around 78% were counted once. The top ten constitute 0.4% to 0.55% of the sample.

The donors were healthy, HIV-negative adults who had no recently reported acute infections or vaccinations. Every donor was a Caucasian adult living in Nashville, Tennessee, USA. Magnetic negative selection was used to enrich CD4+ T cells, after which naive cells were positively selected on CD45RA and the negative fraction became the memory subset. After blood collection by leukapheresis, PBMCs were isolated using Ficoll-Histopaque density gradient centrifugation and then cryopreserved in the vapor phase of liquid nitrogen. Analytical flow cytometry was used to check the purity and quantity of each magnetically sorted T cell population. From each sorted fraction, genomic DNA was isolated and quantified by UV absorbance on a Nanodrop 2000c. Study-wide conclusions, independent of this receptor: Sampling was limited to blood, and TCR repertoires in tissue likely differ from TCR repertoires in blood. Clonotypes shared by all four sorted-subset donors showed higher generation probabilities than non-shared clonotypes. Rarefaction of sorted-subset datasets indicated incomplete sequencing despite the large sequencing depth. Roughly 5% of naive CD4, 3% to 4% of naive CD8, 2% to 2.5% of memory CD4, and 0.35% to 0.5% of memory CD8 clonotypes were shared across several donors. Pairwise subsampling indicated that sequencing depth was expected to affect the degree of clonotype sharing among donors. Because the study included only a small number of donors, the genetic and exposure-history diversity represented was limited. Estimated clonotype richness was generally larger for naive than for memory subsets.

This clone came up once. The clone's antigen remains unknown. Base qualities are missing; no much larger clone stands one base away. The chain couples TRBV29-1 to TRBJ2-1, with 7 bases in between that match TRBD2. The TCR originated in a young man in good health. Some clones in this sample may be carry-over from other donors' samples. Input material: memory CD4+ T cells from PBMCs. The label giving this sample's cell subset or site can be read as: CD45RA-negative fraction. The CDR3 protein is CSAGLVDNEQFF. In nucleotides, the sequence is TGCAGCGCCGGACTAGTTGACAATGAGCAGTTCTTC.